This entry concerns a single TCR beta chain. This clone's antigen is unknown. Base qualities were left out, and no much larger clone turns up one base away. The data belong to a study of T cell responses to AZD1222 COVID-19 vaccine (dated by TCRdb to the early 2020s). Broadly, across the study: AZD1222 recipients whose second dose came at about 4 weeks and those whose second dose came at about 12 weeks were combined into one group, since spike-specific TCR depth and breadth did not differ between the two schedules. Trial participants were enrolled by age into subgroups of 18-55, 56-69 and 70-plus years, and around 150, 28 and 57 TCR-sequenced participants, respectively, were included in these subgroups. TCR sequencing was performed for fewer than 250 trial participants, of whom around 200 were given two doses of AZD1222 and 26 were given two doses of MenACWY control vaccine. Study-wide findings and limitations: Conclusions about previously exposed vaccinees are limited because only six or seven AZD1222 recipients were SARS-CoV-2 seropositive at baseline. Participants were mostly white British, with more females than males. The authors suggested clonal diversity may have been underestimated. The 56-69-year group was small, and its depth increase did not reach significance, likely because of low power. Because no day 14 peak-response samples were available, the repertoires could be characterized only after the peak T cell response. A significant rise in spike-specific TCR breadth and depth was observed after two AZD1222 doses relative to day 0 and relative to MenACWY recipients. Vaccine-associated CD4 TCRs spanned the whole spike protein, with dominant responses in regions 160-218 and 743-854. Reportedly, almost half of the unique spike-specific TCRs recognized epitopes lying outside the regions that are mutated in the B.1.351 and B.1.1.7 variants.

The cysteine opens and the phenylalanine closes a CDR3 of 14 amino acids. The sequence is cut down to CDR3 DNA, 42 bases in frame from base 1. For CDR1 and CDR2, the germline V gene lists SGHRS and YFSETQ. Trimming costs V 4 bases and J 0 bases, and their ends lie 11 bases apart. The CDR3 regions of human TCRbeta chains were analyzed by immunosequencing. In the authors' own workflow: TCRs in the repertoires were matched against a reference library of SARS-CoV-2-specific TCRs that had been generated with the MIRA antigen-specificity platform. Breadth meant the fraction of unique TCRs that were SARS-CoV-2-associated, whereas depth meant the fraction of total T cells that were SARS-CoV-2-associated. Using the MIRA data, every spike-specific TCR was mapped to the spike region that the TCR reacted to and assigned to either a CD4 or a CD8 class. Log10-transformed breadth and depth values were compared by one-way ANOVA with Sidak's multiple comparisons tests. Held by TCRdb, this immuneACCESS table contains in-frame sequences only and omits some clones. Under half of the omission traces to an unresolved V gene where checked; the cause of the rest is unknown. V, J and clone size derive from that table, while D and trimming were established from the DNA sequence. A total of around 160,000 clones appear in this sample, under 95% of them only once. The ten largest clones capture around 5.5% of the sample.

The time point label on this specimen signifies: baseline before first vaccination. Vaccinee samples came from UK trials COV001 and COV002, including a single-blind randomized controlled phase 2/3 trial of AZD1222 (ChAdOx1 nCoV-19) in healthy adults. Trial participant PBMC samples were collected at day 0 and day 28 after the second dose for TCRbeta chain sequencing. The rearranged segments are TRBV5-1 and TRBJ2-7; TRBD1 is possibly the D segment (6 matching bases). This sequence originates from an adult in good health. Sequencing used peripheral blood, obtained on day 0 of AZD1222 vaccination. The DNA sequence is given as TGCGCCAGCAGCCTAGAACAGGGCTCCTACGAGCAGTACTTC. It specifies CASSLEQGSYEQYF.